This TCR beta chain is from a study of graft-versus-host responses after intestinal transplantation (dated by TCRdb to the early 2020s). With regard to the full study: The transplants that recipients got were multivisceral, liver-intestinal, or isolated intestinal. Every recipient was given anti-thymocyte globulin induction, then maintenance tacrolimus and steroids for roughly three years. Bulk TCR-beta CDR3 sequencing was used to track graft-versus-host and host-versus-graft alloreactive T cell clones in the graft, circulation and bone marrow after intestinal transplantation. To identify alloreactive clones, pre-transplant mixed lymphocyte reaction products were sequenced and compared with unstimulated pre-transplant donor and recipient T cells. A cohort of under 30 intestinal transplant recipients, including one retransplant, was enrolled, and a few patients lacking pretransplant specimens were excluded. A peak of at least 4% donor T cells among recipient peripheral blood mononuclear cells was the definition used for donor T cell macrochimerism. Instead of going to the commercial service, samples from a few later patients were sequenced in-house on an Illumina MiSeq and processed with MiXCR.

In the paper's terms, the time point label means: cells obtained before transplantation from donor or recipient. CD3+CD4+ and CD3+CD8+ populations were FACS-sorted from unstimulated pre-transplant donor and recipient cells taken from spleen or lymph nodes. Library preparation was by the immunoSEQ multiplex PCR assay. For most patients, genomic DNA was isolated using the Qiagen DNeasy Blood and Tissue Kit and was shipped frozen to Adaptive Biotechnologies for TCR sequencing. High-throughput TCR-beta CDR3 sequencing of genomic DNA from most patients was performed by Adaptive Biotechnologies. As for the original processing: TCR sequencing data were retrieved from Adaptive's ImmunoSEQ software for around 18 patients, whereas a few other patients were processed with MiXCR and VDJtools. CD4 versus CD8 sorting errors were corrected by removing sequences found in both subsets at a frequency ratio below 5:1. CDR3 nucleotide sequences shared between donor and recipient were removed because their origin could not be assigned. Alloreactive clones required at least 2-fold expansion over unstimulated cells and minimum CFSE-low frequency of 0.002% (template counts) or 0.001% (read counts). Mappable clones were those detected in sequenced pre-transplant spleen, lymph node, or MLR CFSE-low populations of the donor or recipient. Cumulative frequency of alloreactive clones was calculated as a percentage of all sequences weighted by copy number. The source is immuneACCESS, and TCRdb retained only in-frame sequences with V and J called. Part of the clones is not carried over; for the studies checked, unresolved V genes explain less than half of this, and the remainder is unexplained. That table supplies the V and J calls and clone size; D and trimming were determined from the DNA. This sample gives around 97,000 clones in total; 80% to 95% of them show up just once. 0.95% to 1.5% of the sample lies in the top ten.

Beyond this particular receptor, the publication reports: GvH clones turned up in recipient bone marrow, with some appearing earlier in ileal mucosa or blood, a pattern consistent with an intestinal mucosal origin. Conclusions were limited by the relatively low number and heterogeneity of intestinal transplant patients. Early after transplant, peak levels of circulating GvH clones were associated with declines in HvG clones. Patients with donor T cell macrochimerism had high GvH to HvG T cell clonal ratios in their allografts.

On this clone: No cognate antigen has been identified for it. It has no much larger one-base neighbor in the sample; base qualities were not kept.

The CDR3 sequence holds 14 residues, the cysteine and phenylalanine included. Kept here is only the CDR3 DNA, which spans 42 bases and is read in frame from base 1. CDR1 is given as SGHVS and CDR2 as FNYEAQ, both from the germline V gene. V is pruned by 3 bases and J by 9 bases, leaving 7 bases of the junction without a gene match. This specimen consisted of unstimulated CD8+ T cells sorted from spleen or lymph node cells, obtained before intestinal transplant. The sequence was collected from a human donor who received an intestinal transplant. The chain joins TRBV7-6 to TRBJ2-1, and 8 bases in between align with TRBD2. The CDR3 reads as follows: CASSLTGGYAEQFF. The nucleotides are TGTGCCAGCAGCTTGACGGGGGGGTACGCTGAGCAGTTCTTC.